The sequence of this TCR beta chain was determined in a study of beta chain features in type 1 diabetes. Germline assignment: CDR1 SGHTA and CDR2 FQGNSA. Trimming cost V 5 bases and J 2 bases, with 9 bases left between them. The CDR3 contains 13 residues. The sequenced template was cDNA made from the entire isolated RNA. The data were produced by immunoSEQ multiplex PCR, yet TCRdb's version contains in-frame clones alone and is incomplete. The sample shows about 650,000 clones, roughly 12% of them seen only once. General study findings and limits: Researchers report that Type 1 diabetes patients had moderately but significantly shorter TCRB CDR3s across all four CD4+ subsets. A pattern of fewer insertions and more deletions at VDJ junctions was seen in type 1 diabetes patients.

Markers CD45RO/CCR7/CD25/CD127/CD95/CD27 served to sort CD4+ naive, central memory, regulatory and stem cell-like memory cells. Each population that was sorted was more than 98% pure. As regards this clone: Its antigen remains unidentified.

Specimen: naive CD4+ T cells from blood. This chain connects TRBV7-2 to TRBJ1-2; possible D gene TRBD1, 6 bases. This TCR was recovered from a man aged 25 to 40 with type 1 diabetes. The DNA of the CDR3 is TGTGCCAGCAGCACGGACAGAAACTATGGCTACACCTTC. Protein: CASSTDRNYGYTF.